This TCR beta chain was captured by sequencing in a study of cytomegalovirus exposure and HLA in healthy donors. This clone was counted only a few times. With V trimmed by 6 bases and J by 7 bases, 17 bases remained unmatched. CDR3 length: 16 amino acids. Germline V lookup: CDR1 MDHEN, CDR2 SYDVKM. Amplification used 60 Vbeta primers and 13 Jbeta primers. The repertoire was sequenced with immunoSEQ multiplex PCR; TCRdb's copy has only in-frame clones and lacks some. The table shows fewer than 90,000 clones, with about 74% occurring only once. The source is a man in his thirties or forties in good health and CMV-seronegative. Specimen: PBMCs. The chain joins TRBV28 to TRBJ1-1; 7 positions agree with TRBD1. The CDR3 loop is CASSFPLQGRTGEAFF. The CDR3 DNA sequence: TGTGCCAGCAGCTTCCCGCTACAGGGGAGAACAGGTGAAGCTTTCTTT.